This TCR beta chain was sequenced in a study of identical twins (TCRdb year 2016). About the full investigation: TCR alpha and beta repertoires from monozygotic twins, unrelated adults of various ages and cord blood were deep-sequenced to test whether fetal clonotypes persist. To rule out contamination, the twin experiments were replicated at different times with different library preparation protocols. What the study reported, not specific to this receptor: A weaker excess of twin sharing was found in beta out-of-frame sequences because the signal-to-noise ratio was lowered by fewer shared sequences. Compared with coincidental sharing between unrelated individuals, out-of-frame TCR alpha sequences shared between twins had an excess of sequences with low generation probability. Because the same donors could not be followed over many years, the conclusions relied on cross-sectional statistical analysis. Out-of-frame TCR alpha sharing in monozygotic twins was systematically underestimated by recombination models, whereas sharing between unrelated individuals was in agreement with the recombination models. Abundant cord blood beta clonotypes had fewer insertions, young adult naive repertoires showed a similar but weaker trend, and memory repertoires showed no such trend. Invariant T cells such as MAIT and iNKT could partly confound zero-insertion analyses, although diverse VJ usage argued against such confounding for most clonotypes.

The method behind the library was 5' RACE. Reads for this sample came from an Illumina HiSeq 2000. Template switching introduced a universal primer binding site; the final cDNA contained a unique molecular identifier, enabling accurate counting of TCR cDNA molecules. Specific primers in the conserved constant-segment region were used to synthesize first-strand cDNA for TCR alpha and beta chains. To control for contamination, every cDNA library carried two barcodes: a SMART-Mk sample barcode plus Illumina barcodes. TruSeq adapter sequences, together with Illumina sample barcodes, were added in two successive PCR steps. Sequencing of the TCR alpha and beta cDNA libraries was done on the Illumina HiSeq platform using custom primers. The paper's data handling went like this. Unique molecular identifiers were extracted from raw reads with MiGEC, and CDR3 positions were determined with MiXCR. Recombination models were inferred per individual with the repgenHMM and IGoR tools using an EM algorithm. Shared clonotypes were analyzed with the tcR package in R, and sharing was normalized by the product of cloneset sizes. To study raw recombination free of thymic and clonal selection effects, out-of-frame nonproductive sequences were analyzed. TCRdb took the public reads, trimmed them with fastp at Q25, ran MiXCR for clone calling and kept in-frame beta chains. A single entry per CDR3 protein holds the most common genes and DNA from its merged rows. None of the V and J calls come from the authors' own analysis; TCRdb made them. In this sample the table shows 700,000 or so distinct CDR3 sequences, around 8.6% of which occur a single time. The biggest ten clones account for more than 0.75% of the sample.

At the junction V is shortened by 3 bases and J by 3 bases, with 11 bases in between. From the germline V gene (reference sequence), CDR1 is MNHEY and CDR2 is SMNVEV. The CDR3, cysteine through phenylalanine, is 15 amino acids long. Only the CDR3 DNA is retained, 45 bases long and in frame from the first base. Every donor was a healthy Caucasian. Three pairs of female monozygotic twins, all aged 18 to 29 years, were included in the twin cohort. Peripheral blood mononuclear cells were used as the source from which RNA for TCR libraries was isolated. As concerns this clonotype: The antigen it binds to is not known. No much larger clone is present one base from it, and per-base qualities are unavailable.

These same data were also listed under a study on yellow fever vaccine responses in identical twins. Drawing on the second study: According to the authors, in identical twins the way T cells responded to vaccination appeared partly convergent and partly personalized. The study precisely tracked vaccine-responding T cell clones in identical twins.

The TCR comes from a woman under 30 in good health. The chain is made from TRBV27 and TRBJ2-2; the D gene cannot be named for sure. The sequenced sample was PBMCs. The base sequence is TGTGCCAGCAGTTTTAGCAACAGCCACACCGGGGAGCTGTTTTTT. This codes for CASSFSNSHTGELFF.